Below are 3 T cell receptor beta chains sequenced from a single sample in a study of blood T cell repertoires in COVID-19. The assay was immunoSEQ multiplex PCR, and TCRdb's table has in-frame clones only and misses some. The sample has roughly 39,000 clones; roughly 86% are singletons. Sequenced input: peripheral blood. These receptor sequences come from a man aged 50 to 60 in a cohort sampled during active COVID-19.

The V gene is TRBV7-2, the J gene TRBJ2-3, with D tentatively TRBD2 (6 bases). V was shortened by 5 bases and J by 3 bases, with 21 bases between the two germline ends. This CDR3 region has 17 residues. Germline values: CDR1 SGHTA, CDR2 FQGNSA. Here the CDR3 DNA reads TGTGCCAGCAGCCCCCCCCCAGGGACTGAGGAAACAGATACGCAGTATTTT. Translated, it gives CASSPPPGTEETDTQYF.

This clone was counted only a few times. The chain couples TRBV9 to TRBJ2-1; D might be TRBD2 (5 bases). V was trimmed by 6 bases and J by 8 bases, leaving 15 bases between them. CDR3 length: 13 amino acids. Germline V CDR1 and CDR2: SGDLS, YYNGEE. CDR3 sequence reads: CASKSGSEDEQFF. The CDR3 coding sequence is TGTGCCAGCAAGTCGGGGTCTGAGGATGAGCAGTTCTTC.

The V call is TRBV19, the J call TRBJ1-5; the match to TRBD1 covers 7 bases. With V trimmed by 5 bases and J by 0 bases, 13 bases remained unmatched. CDR3 length equals 18 residues. CDR1 is LNHDA and CDR2 is SQIVND in the germline V gene (reference sequence). CDR3 protein: CASSPLPGTEYSNQPQHF. The CDR3 bases are TGTGCCAGTAGTCCTCTGCCCGGGACAGAATATAGCAATCAGCCCCAGCATTTT.